These 18 T cell receptor beta chains originate from one sample sequenced in a study of PD-1 blockade in classical Hodgkin lymphoma. Sequencing was performed with immunoSEQ multiplex PCR; in TCRdb, only in-frame clones are kept and a portion is missing. This sample has fewer than 25,000 clones, with 89% found just once. Noted time point: newly diagnosed, previously untreated cHL patient sample. It was by magnetic negative selection that CD4+ T cells were purified from thawed PBMCs. The source material was CD4+ T cells from blood. The receptors derive from a human donor with classical Hodgkin lymphoma.

The chain recombines TRBV15 with TRBJ2-2, with 11 bases matching TRBD2. The CDR3 runs to 16 residues. With 11 bases clipped from V and 2 bases from J, the junction kept 10 bases outside the gene matches. The germline V gene encodes CDR1 LNHNV and CDR2 YYDKDF (reference sequence). The CDR3: CAARASGGLNTGELFF. CDR3 DNA: TGTGCCGCACGGGCTAGCGGGGGGCTTAACACCGGGGAGCTGTTTTTT.

The chain links TRBV28 to TRBJ1-5; perhaps TRBD1 as D (6 bases). CDR3 length: 19 amino acids. From germline, CDR1 is MDHEN and CDR2 SYDVKM. Trimming removed 0 bases at V and 1 base at J, with 19 bases between. The CDR3 loop is CASSLWGSQGSRSNQPQHF. The CDR3 bases are TGTGCCAGCAGTTTATGGGGGAGTCAGGGGAGTCGAAGCAATCAGCCCCAGCATTTT. Variable domain in full (rest from reference TRBV28 and TRBJ1-5): DVKVTQSSRYLVKRTGEKVFLECVQDMDHENMFWYRQDPGLGLRLIYFSYDVKMKEKGDIPEGYSVSREKKERFSLILESASTNQTSMYLCASSLWGSQGSRSNQPQHFGDGTRLSIL.

V and J are TRBV4-3 and TRBJ2-3; D gene uncertain. The CDR3 has 14 residues. Trimming removed 1 base at V and 6 bases at J, with 11 bases between. The germline CDR1 and CDR2 sequences are LGHNA and YSLEER. CDR3 nucleotide sequence: TGCGCCAGCAGCCAAGTTTCAGGTACGGATACGCAGTATTTT. Its protein product is CASSQVSGTDTQYF.

The chain has TRBV30 and TRBJ2-7; D is unresolved. The CDR3 is 15 amino acids. Germline CDR1 reads GTSNPN; CDR2 reads SVGIG (reference sequence). The V and J ends lost 0 bases and 2 bases respectively, with 14 bases between them. The CDR3 is CAWSVGFGHPYEQYF. CDR3 DNA sequence: TGTGCCTGGAGTGTAGGTTTCGGGCACCCCTACGAGCAGTACTTC.

V gene TRBV9 combines with J gene TRBJ1-2; D remains ambiguous. In germline, CDR1 is SGDLS, CDR2 YYNGEE. CDR3 length equals 14 residues. The V end lost 3 bases, the J end lost 2 bases, and 11 bases lay between the germline ends. The CDR3 DNA sequence: TGTGCCAGCAGCGCCCAGAGCTGGAACTATGGCTACACCTTC. Translation: CASSAQSWNYGYTF.

The genes are TRBV19 and TRBJ2-7; 10 bases align to TRBD1. Trimming removed 5 bases from V and 3 bases from J; junction bases left unmatched: 7. CDR3 length equals 15 residues. Germline V gene lookup returns CDR1 LNHDA and CDR2 SQIVND (reference sequence). The DNA of the CDR3 is TGTGCCAGTAGTGCCAGGACAGGGGGGGACTACGAGCAGTACTTC. Its protein is CASSARTGGDYEQYF. The entire variable domain, with the rest obtained from reference TRBV19 and TRBJ2-7, is as follows: DGGITQSPKYLFRKEGQNVTLSCEQNLNHDAMYWYRQDPGQGLRLIYYSQIVNDFQKGDIAEGYSVSREKKESFPLTVTSAQKNPTAFYLCASSARTGGDYEQYFGPGTRLTVT.

This clone was observed once. The J gene is TRBJ2-1, the V gene TRBV19, with D tentatively TRBD2 (7 bases). V was trimmed by 3 bases and J by 1 base, leaving 16 bases between them. This CDR3 spans 17 amino acids. CDR1 is LNHDA and CDR2 is SQIVND in the germline V gene (reference sequence). The CDR3 here is CASSIRGLRGSYNEQFF. The CDR3 DNA is TGTGCCAGTAGTATCCGGGGACTAAGGGGGTCCTACAATGAGCAGTTCTTC.

The J gene is TRBJ2-3, the V gene TRBV30; TRBD2 is a possible D gene (5 bases). V was trimmed by 3 bases and J by 8 bases, leaving 12 bases between them. CDR1 is GTSNPN, CDR2 SVGIG, per germline (reference sequence). The CDR3 has 12 residues. The CDR3 bases are TGTGCCTGGAGCGTTAGCAGCGGTACGCAGTATTTT. Residues: CAWSVSSGTQYF.

CDR3 nucleotides: TGTGCCAGTAGTATAGACCTTTTCTCGGGGCCCTACAATGAGCAGTTCTTC. Its translation is CASSIDLFSGPYNEQFF. The chain combines TRBV19 with TRBJ2-1; D tentatively fits TRBD1 or TRBD2 (5 bases each). This CDR3 comprises 17 residues. The ends were cut back, 0 bases at V and 2 bases at J, with 14 bases in the middle. Germline assignment: CDR1 LNHDA and CDR2 SQIVND (reference sequence).

The chain couples TRBV27 to TRBJ2-7, with a possible D match to TRBD2 (6 bases). Germline loops: CDR1 MNHEY, CDR2 SMNVEV (reference sequence). Trimming removed 7 bases at V and 3 bases at J, with 16 bases between. CDR3 length equals 14 residues. The DNA for the CDR3 is TGTGCCAGCAAGGGGATAGTCGGGGGCTACGAGCAGTACTTC. Translated, it gives CASKGIVGGYEQYF.

The rearrangement links TRBV5-6 to TRBJ1-2, with D possibly TRBD1 on 5 matching bases. The ends were cut back, 0 bases at V and 7 bases at J, with 10 bases in the middle. The V gene's germline CDR1 is SGHDT and CDR2 YYEEEE. CDR3 length equals 13 residues. CDR3 loop: CASSLERRGGYTF. The CDR3 DNA reads TGTGCCAGCAGCTTGGAAAGGAGGGGTGGCTACACCTTC.

The chain joins TRBV30 to TRBJ2-5; D gene unclear. The CDR3 covers 15 residues. CDR1 is GTSNPN and CDR2 is SVGIG in the germline V gene (reference sequence). V lost 3 bases, J lost 1 base, and 15 bases lay in between. CDR3 sequence reads: CAWRPNTKPQETQYF. CDR3 nucleotides: TGTGCCTGGAGACCTAACACGAAACCCCAAGAGACCCAGTACTTC.

The rearrangement joins TRBV10-3 to TRBJ2-7, with D possibly matching TRBD1 (6 bases). The V end was cut by 11 bases, the J end by 3 bases, with 20 bases between. The CDR3 loop spans 14 amino acids. Looked up from germline, CDR1 is ENHRY and CDR2 is SYGVKD. In DNA form, the CDR3 reads TGTGCCGCCCAGGACAGAAACTCTAACTACGAGCAGTACTTC. The encoded protein is CAAQDRNSNYEQYF.

The chain recombines TRBV6-6 with TRBJ1-1; no clear D gene. CDR1 and CDR2 from the germline V gene are MNHNY and SVGAGI (reference sequence). This CDR3 spans 12 amino acids. Trimming took off 2 bases at V and 4 bases at J, with 5 bases between the two ends. In nucleotides, the CDR3 is TGTGCCAGCAGTTACAATGCCACTGAAGCTTTCTTT. This codes for CASSYNATEAFF.

The CDR3 DNA sequence: TGTGCCAGCAGCCAGATAGCGGGAGTGGTGTACGAGCAGTACTTC. Encoded protein: CASSQIAGVVYEQYF. The chain employs TRBV14 and TRBJ2-7; 9 nucleotides match TRBD2. The germline V gene encodes CDR1 SGHDN and CDR2 FVKESK. The CDR3 consists of 15 residues. V lost 3 bases to trimming and J lost 4 bases; unmatched junction nucleotides: 7.

The V gene is TRBV14, the J gene TRBJ2-5; 10 bases map to TRBD1. Unmatched junction bases numbered 13, after V lost 4 bases and J lost 5 bases. Germline V lookup: CDR1 SGHDN, CDR2 FVKESK. The CDR3 length is 17 residues. CDR3 DNA: TGTGCCAGCAGCCTATTCCAGGGACAGGGGAGGAGGGAGACCCAGTACTTC. Translating it yields CASSLFQGQGRRETQYF.

This clone has a single count. This chain uses TRBV9 with TRBJ2-6; D not certain. With 0 bases removed from V and 0 bases from J, the gap between germline ends came to 10 bases. CDR3 size: 17 residues. Germline V gene data show CDR1 as SGDLS and CDR2 as YYNGEE. This CDR3 is CASSVGSMASGANVLTF. In DNA, the CDR3 is TGTGCCAGCAGCGTAGGCTCCATGGCCTCTGGGGCCAACGTCCTGACTTTC.

The chain employs TRBV19 and TRBJ2-6; either TRBD1 or TRBD2 may fit D (6 bases each). The germline V gene encodes CDR1 LNHDA and CDR2 SQIVND (reference sequence). The CDR3 spans 16 residues. V was shortened by 6 bases and J by 1 base, with 13 bases between the two germline ends. The CDR3 region has the DNA TGTGCCAGTAGCCTTGTAGGGGGGTCTGGGGCCAACGTCCTGACTTTC. Its translation is CASSLVGGSGANVLTF.